This section outlines one T cell receptor beta chain sequence together with its context. Its specificity is unknown. Trimming stripped 2 bases from V and 0 bases from J, with 4 bases between. Germline values: CDR1 SGHTA, CDR2 FQGNSA. This CDR3 has 13 amino acids. This record belongs to a study of T cell responses to AZD1222 COVID-19 vaccine. Study outcomes and limitations: There were repertoire samples only from the period after the peak T cell response. Dominant at 160-218 and 743-854, vaccine-associated CD4 TCRs also spanned spike.

Only in-frame clones appear in the TCRdb table, and some are missing; sequencing was by immunoSEQ multiplex PCR. The sample includes about 120,000 clones, about 86% of them seen just once. The specimen was peripheral blood, collected on day 0 of AZD1222 vaccination. The chain links TRBV7-2 to TRBJ1-1; no definite D call. The receptor comes from an adult in good health. CDR3 loop: CASSLMVNTEAFF. CDR3 sequence (DNA): TGTGCCAGCAGCTTAATGGTGAACACTGAAGCTTTCTTT. Full variable domain (missing parts from reference TRBV7-2 and TRBJ1-1): GAGVSQSPSNKVTEKGKDVELRCDPISGHTALYWYRQSLGQGLEFLIYFQGNSAPDKSGLPSDRFSAERTGGSVSTLTIQRTQQEDSAVYLCASSLMVNTEAFFGQGTRLTVV.